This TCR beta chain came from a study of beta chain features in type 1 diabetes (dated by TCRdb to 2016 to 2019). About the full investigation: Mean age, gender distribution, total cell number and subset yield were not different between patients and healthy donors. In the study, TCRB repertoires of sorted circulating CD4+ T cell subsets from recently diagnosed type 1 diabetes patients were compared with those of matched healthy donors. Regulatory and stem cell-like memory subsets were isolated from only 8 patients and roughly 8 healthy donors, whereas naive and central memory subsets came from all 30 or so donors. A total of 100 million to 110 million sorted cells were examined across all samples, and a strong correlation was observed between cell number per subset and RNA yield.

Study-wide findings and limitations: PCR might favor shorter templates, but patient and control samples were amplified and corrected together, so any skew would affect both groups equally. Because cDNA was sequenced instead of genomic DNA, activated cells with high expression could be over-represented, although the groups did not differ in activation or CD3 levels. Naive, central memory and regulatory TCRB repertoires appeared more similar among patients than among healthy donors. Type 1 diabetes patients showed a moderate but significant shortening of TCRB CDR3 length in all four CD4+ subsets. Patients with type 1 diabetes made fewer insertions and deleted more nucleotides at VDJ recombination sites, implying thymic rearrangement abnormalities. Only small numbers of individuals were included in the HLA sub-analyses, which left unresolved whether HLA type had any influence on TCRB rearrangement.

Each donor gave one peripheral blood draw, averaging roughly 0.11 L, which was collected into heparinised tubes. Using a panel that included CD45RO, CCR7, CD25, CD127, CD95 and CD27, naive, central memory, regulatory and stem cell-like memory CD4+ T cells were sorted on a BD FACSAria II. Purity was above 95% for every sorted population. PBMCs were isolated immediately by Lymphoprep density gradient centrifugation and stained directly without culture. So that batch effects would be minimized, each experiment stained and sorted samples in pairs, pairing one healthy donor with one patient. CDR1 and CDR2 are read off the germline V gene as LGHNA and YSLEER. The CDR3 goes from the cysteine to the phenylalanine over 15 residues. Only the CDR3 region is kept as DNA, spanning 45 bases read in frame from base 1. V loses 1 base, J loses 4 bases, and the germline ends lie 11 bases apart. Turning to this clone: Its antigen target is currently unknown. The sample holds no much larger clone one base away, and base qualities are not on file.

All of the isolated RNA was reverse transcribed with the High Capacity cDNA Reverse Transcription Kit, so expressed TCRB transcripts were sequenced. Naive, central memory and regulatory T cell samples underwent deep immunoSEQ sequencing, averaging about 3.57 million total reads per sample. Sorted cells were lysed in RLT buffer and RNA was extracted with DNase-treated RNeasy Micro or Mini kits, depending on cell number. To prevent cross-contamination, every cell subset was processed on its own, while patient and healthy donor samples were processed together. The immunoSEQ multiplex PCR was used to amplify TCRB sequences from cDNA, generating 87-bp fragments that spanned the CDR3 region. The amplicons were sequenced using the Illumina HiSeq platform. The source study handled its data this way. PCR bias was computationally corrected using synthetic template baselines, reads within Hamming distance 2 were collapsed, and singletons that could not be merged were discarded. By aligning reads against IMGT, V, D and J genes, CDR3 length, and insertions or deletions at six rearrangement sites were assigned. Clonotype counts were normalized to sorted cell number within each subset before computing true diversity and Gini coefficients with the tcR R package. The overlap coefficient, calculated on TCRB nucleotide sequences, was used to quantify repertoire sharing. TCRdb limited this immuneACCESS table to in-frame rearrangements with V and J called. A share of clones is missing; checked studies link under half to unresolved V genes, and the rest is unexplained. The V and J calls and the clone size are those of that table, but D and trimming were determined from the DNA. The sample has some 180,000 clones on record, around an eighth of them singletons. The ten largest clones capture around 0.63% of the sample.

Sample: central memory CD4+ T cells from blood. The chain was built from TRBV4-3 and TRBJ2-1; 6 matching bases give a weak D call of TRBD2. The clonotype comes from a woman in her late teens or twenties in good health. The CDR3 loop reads CASSQGRSGYNEQFF. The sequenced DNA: TGCGCCAGCAGCCAAGGGCGTAGCGGATACAATGAGCAGTTCTTC.